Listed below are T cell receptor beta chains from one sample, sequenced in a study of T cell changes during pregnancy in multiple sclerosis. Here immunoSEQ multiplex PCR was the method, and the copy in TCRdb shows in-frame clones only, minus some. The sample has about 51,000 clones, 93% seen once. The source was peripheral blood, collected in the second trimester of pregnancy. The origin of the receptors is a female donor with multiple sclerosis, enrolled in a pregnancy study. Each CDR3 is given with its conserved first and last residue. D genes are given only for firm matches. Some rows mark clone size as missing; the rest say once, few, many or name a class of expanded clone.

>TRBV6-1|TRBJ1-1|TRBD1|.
TGTGCCATCACGACAGGGTCTGAGAACACTGAAGCTTTCTTT
CAITTGSENTEAFF
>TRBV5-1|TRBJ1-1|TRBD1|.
TGCGCCAGCAGCCCGGACAGGGGCTCATACGCGGAAGCTTTCTTT
CASSPDRGSYAEAFF
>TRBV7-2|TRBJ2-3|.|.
TGTGCCAGCAGCTTAGTCCCTGGCGGTCGCACAGATACGCAGTATTTT
CASSLVPGGRTDTQYF
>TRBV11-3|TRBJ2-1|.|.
TGTGCCAGCAGCTTATCGAGGAATGAGCAGTTCTTC
CASSLSRNEQFF
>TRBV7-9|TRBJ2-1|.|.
TGTGCCAGCAGCTCCTCGGACAATGAGCAGTTCTTC
CASSSSDNEQFF
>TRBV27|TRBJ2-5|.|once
TGTGCCAGCAGTTTATTGGGGGGAGAAGAGACCCAGTACTTC
CASSLLGGEETQYF
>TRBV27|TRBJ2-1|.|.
TGTGCCAGCAGTTCCCGGGACACCCCCTACAATGAGCAGTTCTTC
CASSSRDTPYNEQFF
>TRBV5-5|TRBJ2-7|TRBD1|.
TGTGCCAGCAGCCCCGGGACAGTCTTAATACCTCCCTACGAGCAGTACTTC
CASSPGTVLIPPYEQYF
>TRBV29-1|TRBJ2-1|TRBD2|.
TGCAGCGGGGGGGGAGCGGGAGGCAGTGAGCAGTTCTTC
CSGGGAGGSEQFF
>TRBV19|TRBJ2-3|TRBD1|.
TGTGCCAGTAGTCCAACCAGGGGGAGCACAGATACGCAGTATTTT
CASSPTRGSTDTQYF
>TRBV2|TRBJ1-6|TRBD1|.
TGTGCCAGCAATACGGACAGGGTCTCACCCCTCCACTTT
CASNTDRVSPLHF
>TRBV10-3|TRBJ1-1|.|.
TGTGCCATCAGTGAGTCGGCAGGGAACACTGAAGCTTTCTTT
CAISESAGNTEAFF
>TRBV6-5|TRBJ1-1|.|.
TGTGCCAGCAGTTACATGGACAGCGACACTGAAGCTTTCTTT
CASSYMDSDTEAFF
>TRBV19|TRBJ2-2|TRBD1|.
TGTGCCAGTAGTAGGACAGGGGGCTCCGGGGAGCTGTTTTTT
CASSRTGGSGELFF
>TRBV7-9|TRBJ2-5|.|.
TGTGCCAGCAGCTTAACGGGGATTCAAGAGACCCAGTACTTC
CASSLTGIQETQYF
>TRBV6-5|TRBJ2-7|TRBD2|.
TGTGCCAGCAGTCCCCCCGGGACTAGCGGGAACGAGCAGTACTTC
CASSPPGTSGNEQYF
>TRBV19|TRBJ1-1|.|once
TGTGCCAGTAGTATTAGTGTGAACACTGAAGCTTTCTTT
CASSISVNTEAFF
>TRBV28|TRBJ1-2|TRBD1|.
TGTGCCAGCAGTTTGTTGAGGACAGGGGGCGTCGGAAAGGGCTACACCTTC
CASSLLRTGGVGKGYTF
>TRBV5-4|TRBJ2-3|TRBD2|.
TGTGCCAGCAGACTAGCGGGAGCCCGCACAGATACGCAGTATTTT
CASRLAGARTDTQYF
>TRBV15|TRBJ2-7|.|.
TGTGCCACCAGCAGGGGACGGAAGACAGGCACCTACGAGCAGTACTTC
CATSRGRKTGTYEQYF
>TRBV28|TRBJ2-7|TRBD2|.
TGTGCCAGCAGTGAAGCGCGGGAGGTCGAAGGGGAGCAGTACTTC
CASSEAREVEGEQYF
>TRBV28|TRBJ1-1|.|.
TGTGCCAGCAGTTTACTAGGACACCCGAACACTGAAGCTTTCTTT
CASSLLGHPNTEAFF
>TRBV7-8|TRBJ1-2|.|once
TGTGCCAGCAGCTTGCGGGGCTCCCCAGCTAACTATGGCTACACCTTC
CASSLRGSPANYGYTF
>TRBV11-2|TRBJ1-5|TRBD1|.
TGTGCCAGCAGCTTCGGGACAGCCCGAAATAGCAATCAGCCCCAGCATTTT
CASSFGTARNSNQPQHF
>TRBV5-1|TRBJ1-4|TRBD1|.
TGCGCCAGCAGCCGCGAGACAGGGAATGAAAAACTGTTTTTT
CASSRETGNEKLFF
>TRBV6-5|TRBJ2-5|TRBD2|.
TGTGCCAGCAGTCTCCTAGCGGGAGGTATGGAGACCCAGTACTTC
CASSLLAGGMETQYF
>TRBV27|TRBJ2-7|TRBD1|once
TGTGCCAGCAGCCCATCCGGGACAGGGTTCTTAAAGCAGTACTTC
CASSPSGTGFLKQYF
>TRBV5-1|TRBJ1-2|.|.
TGCGCCAGCAGCCCCGTGGGGGCACTCGCCGACAAGGGCTACACCTTC
CASSPVGALADKGYTF
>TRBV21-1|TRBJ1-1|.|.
TGTGCCAGCAGCATATCGGCAGGGGGCGAGTGTACTAACACTGAAGCTTTCTTT
CASSISAGGECTNTEAFF
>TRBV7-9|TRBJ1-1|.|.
TGTGCCAGCAGCTTAAAGGAGGGATCAGGCGCTTTCTTT
CASSLKEGSGAFF
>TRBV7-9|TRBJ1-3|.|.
TGTGCCAGCAGCTCCCCCGGCGGTACGAGCTCTGGAAACACCATATATTTT
CASSSPGGTSSGNTIYF
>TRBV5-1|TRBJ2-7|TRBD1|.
TGCGCCAGCAGCTTGGTTGCAGGGGGCGCGTACGAGCAGTACTTC
CASSLVAGGAYEQYF
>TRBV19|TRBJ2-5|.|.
TGTGCCAGTAGTATATCGCGGGAGACCCAGTACTTC
CASSISRETQYF
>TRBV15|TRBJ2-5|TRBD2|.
TGTGCCACCAGCAGGGGAATCGGACTAGCGGGAGTAGAGACCCAGTACTTC
CATSRGIGLAGVETQYF
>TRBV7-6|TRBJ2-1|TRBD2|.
TGTGCCAGCAGCTTAAGTACCTGGGGACTAGCGGATGGCAATGAGCAGTTCTTC
CASSLSTWGLADGNEQFF
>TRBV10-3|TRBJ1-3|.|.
TGTGCCATCAGTAACGGGACTCAGAGCTCTGGAAACACCATATATTTT
CAISNGTQSSGNTIYF
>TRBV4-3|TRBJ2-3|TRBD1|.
TGCGCCAGCAGCCGGACAGGGGGTAGCACAGATACGCAGTATTTT
CASSRTGGSTDTQYF
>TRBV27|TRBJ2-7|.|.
TGTGCCAGCAGTCAAGAACCCGGGACAATCCACGAGCAGTACTTC
CASSQEPGTIHEQYF
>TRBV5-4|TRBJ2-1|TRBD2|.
TGTGCCAGCAGCTTGGGACTAGCGGGATCGCTCGGTGAGCAGTTCTTC
CASSLGLAGSLGEQFF
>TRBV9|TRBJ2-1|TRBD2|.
TGTGCCAGCAGCGGACTAGCGGGAGTCAATGAGCAGTTCTTC
CASSGLAGVNEQFF
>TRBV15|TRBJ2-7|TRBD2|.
TGTGCCACCAGCAGAGATGGGCTAGCGGGAGGGCCCGAGCAGTACTTC
CATSRDGLAGGPEQYF
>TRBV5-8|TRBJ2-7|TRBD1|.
TGTGCCAGCAGGATTGGACAGGGCTTAAGCGAGCAGTACTTC
CASRIGQGLSEQYF
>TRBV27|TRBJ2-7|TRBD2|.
TGTGCCAGCAGTTCTAGCGGGAGTAAAGACGAGCAGTACTTC
CASSSSGSKDEQYF
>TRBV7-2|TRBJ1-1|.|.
TGTGCCAGCAGCTTAATGTCACAGTTGAACACTGAAGCTTTCTTT
CASSLMSQLNTEAFF
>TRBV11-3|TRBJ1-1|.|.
TGTGCCAGCAGCGCCTTCACAGAAGCTTTCTTT
CASSAFTEAFF
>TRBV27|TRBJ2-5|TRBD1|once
TGTGCCAGCAGTTTTCTCTCCGGGACAGGGGGAGAGACCCAGTACTTC
CASSFLSGTGGETQYF
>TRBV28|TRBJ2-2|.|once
TGTGCCACTGCCCCAGGGGCCATGTACACCCGGGAGCTGTTTTTT
CATAPGAMYTRELFF
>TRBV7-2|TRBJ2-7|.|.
TGTGCCAGCAGCCTGGGACTTACTCTATACGAGCAGTACTTC
CASSLGLTLYEQYF
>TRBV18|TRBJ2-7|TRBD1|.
TGTGCCAGCTCACCAGGGACAGCCGACCTTTTTGTGCAGTACTTC
CASSPGTADLFVQYF
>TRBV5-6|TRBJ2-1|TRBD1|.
TGTGCCAGCAGCTGGGCCACAGGGGCATACAATGAGCAGTTCTTC
CASSWATGAYNEQFF
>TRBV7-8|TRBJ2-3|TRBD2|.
TGTGCCAGCAGCTTAGGGGGCCTTAACGGGAGGTCTGAAGATACGCAGTATTTT
CASSLGGLNGRSEDTQYF
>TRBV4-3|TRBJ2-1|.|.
TGCGCCAGCAGCCAAGATTTGGGGGGGCGCTCCTACAATGAGCAGTTCTTC
CASSQDLGGRSYNEQFF
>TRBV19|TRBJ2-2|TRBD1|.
TGTGCCAGTAGTATTATAGGCGTCGTGGGACAGGGTTCCGGGGAGCTGTTTTTT
CASSIIGVVGQGSGELFF
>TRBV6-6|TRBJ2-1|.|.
TGTGCCAGCAGTTTACGGACAGTAGAGCAGTTCTTC
CASSLRTVEQFF
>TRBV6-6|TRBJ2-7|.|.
TGTGCCAGCAGTTACGGGGGGAGGAGCTCCTACGAGCAGTACTTC
CASSYGGRSSYEQYF
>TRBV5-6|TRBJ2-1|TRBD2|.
TGTGCCAGCAGCTTGTGGCGGGAGGAATACAATGAGCAGTTCTTC
CASSLWREEYNEQFF
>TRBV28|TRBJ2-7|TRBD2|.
TGTGCCAGCAGCCCCTGGCTAGCGGCCAACTCCTACGAGCAGTACTTC
CASSPWLAANSYEQYF
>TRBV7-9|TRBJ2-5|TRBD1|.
TGTGCCAGCAGCCGTCCGGGACAGGGGAGGGAGACCCAGTACTTC
CASSRPGQGRETQYF
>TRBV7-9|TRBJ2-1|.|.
TGTGCCAGCAGCCCACAGAACAATGAGCAGTTCTTC
CASSPQNNEQFF
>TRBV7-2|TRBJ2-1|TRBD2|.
TGTGCCAGCAGCTTAGCGGTAGCGGGTGAGCAGTTCTTC
CASSLAVAGEQFF